This paragraph covers one T cell receptor beta chain sequence. This receptor's antigen is unknown. No quality values exist for individual bases; no much larger clone is one base distant. The sample is drawn from a study of blood T cell repertoires in COVID-19 (dated by TCRdb to 2018 to 2021). Looking at the study overall: Samples from collaborators originated in the United States, Italy and Spain and spanned both the acute and convalescent phases of COVID-19. The material from the prospective study consisted of cDNA or gDNA derived from T cells, B-cell-depleted T cells, or PBMCs. Subjects who had been exposed to COVID-19, were actively infected with it, or had recovered from it provided the deeply sampled blood TCRbeta repertoires that made up the dataset. A freely available public database, intended as a resource for researchers studying the immune response to SARS-CoV-2, is where the repertoires were released. The samples were drawn from the first 160 participants of the ongoing ImmuneRACE study and from 1,254 subjects provided by 6 global collaborators. The sample metadata nearly always contained a de-identified subject ID, COVID-19 status, age in years and sex. Where HLA class I and class II types were available, the types were taken from metadata supplied by the sample provider, not from assay-based typing.

Each collaborating institution followed its own protocols to collect whole blood in K2EDTA tubes. Collaborator samples were shipped for TCRbeta analysis as frozen whole blood, isolated PBMCs, or DNA extracted from either sample type. The investigation overall reported the following: The amount of clinical and demographic metadata varied by source and participant and was provided uncurated.

The immunoSEQ Assay, a bias-controlled multiplex PCR, was used to amplify TCRbeta CDR3 regions from genomic DNA. In the paper's pipeline: Nucleated cell counts per sample were estimated from amplification of reference gene primers within the assay. Sequence reads were collapsed and filtered to measure the absolute abundance of every unique TCRbeta CDR3 rearrangement. Productive Simpson clonality was computed per sample as the square root of Simpson's diversity index over productive rearrangements. TCRdb obtained this table from immuneACCESS and retained in-frame rearrangements with V and J assigned. These tables miss some clones; where compared with another copy, unresolved V genes account for less than half of the shortfall, and the remainder is unexplained. V and J calls plus clone size are reproduced from that table; the DNA served to infer D and trimming. This sample has over 200,000 clones in its table, and about nine tenths of those were observed once. The ten largest clones add up to roughly 2.6% of the sample.

Sequenced input: peripheral blood. This receptor was taken from a woman aged 60-75 years with acute or convalescent COVID-19.

In nucleotide form, the sequence is TGCAGTGGGGGAGGGGGAGCGGGAGGGAGCACAGATACGCAGTATTTT. This is translated as CSGGGGAGGSTDTQYF. This sequence uses TRBV29-1 and TRBJ2-3; 10 of the junction bases match TRBD2. Taken from the germline V gene, the CDR1 and CDR2 loops are SQVTM and ANQGSEA. Taken from cysteine to phenylalanine, the CDR3 has 16 residues. The sequence is cut down to CDR3 DNA, 48 bases in frame from base 1.